Shown below are 22 T cell receptor beta chains from a single sample sequenced in a study of T cells in Graves' hyperthyroidism and ophthalmopathy. TCR beta CDR3 regions were amplified from RNA transcripts. TCR CDR3 regions were first amplified by RT-PCR with HTBI primers. One entry per CDR3 protein, called by TCRdb with MiXCR from the multiplex PCR reads. This table has around 600,000 distinct CDR3 sequences, roughly 45% appearing once. Source material: peripheral blood or thyroid tissue (not recorded which). The receptors derive from an adult man with Graves' disease, either hyperthyroidism or ophthalmopathy (not recorded which).

This clonotype was seen a handful of times. This chain connects TRBV19 to TRBJ1-4; D unresolved. This CDR3 spans 15 amino acids. Trimming stripped 6 bases from V and 8 bases from J, with 19 bases between. The V gene's germline CDR1 is LNHDA and CDR2 SQIVND (reference sequence). DNA for the CDR3: TGTGCCAGTAGCTCTGTGTGGAGAATTGGAGAAAAACTGTTTTTT. Its protein product is CASSSVWRIGEKLFF.

Remarks on this clonotype: This may stem from a read error, because a much larger clone lies one nucleotide away. The chain joins TRBV7-2 to TRBJ2-7, with 13 nucleotides matching TRBD2. J was trimmed by 7 bases and V by 8 bases; bases with no gene match: 8. The CDR3 spans 14 residues. Germline V gene lookup returns CDR1 SGHTA and CDR2 FQGNSA. The CDR3 reads CASGALAGGNEQYF. For the CDR3, the DNA is TGTGCCAGCGGCGCACTAGCGGGGGGGAATGAGCAGTACTTC.

This clonotype was detected ten times or more. J is TRBJ1-5 and V is TRBV9; D unresolved. Germline V gene data show CDR1 as SGDLS and CDR2 as YYNGEE. This CDR3 spans 13 amino acids. Between the trimmed V and J ends, which lost 4 bases and 6 bases, there was a span of 11 bases. CDR3 coding DNA: TGTGCCAGCAGCTCGACGACGGTTCAGCCCCAGCATTTT. Translated, it gives CASSSTTVQPQHF.

The chain has TRBV7-6 and TRBJ1-6; tentative D call: TRBD1 (5 bases). The CDR3 spans 16 residues. Germline-derived CDR1 and CDR2 are SGHVS and FNYEAQ. Between the trimmed V and J ends, which lost 4 bases and 0 bases, there was a span of 10 bases. The CDR3 DNA sequence: TGTGCCAGCAGCTCGGGACGGAGCTCCTATAATTCACCCCTCCACTTT. It specifies CASSSGRSSYNSPLHF.

The rearrangement joins TRBV10-3 to TRBJ1-5; D may be TRBD1 (6 bases). Germline V CDR1 and CDR2: ENHRY, SYGVKD. V dropped 6 bases and J dropped 9 bases, with 24 bases sitting between them. The CDR3 has 16 amino acids. CDR3 nucleotides: TGTGCCATCAGCCCCTCCCCAGCAGGAGGGGGTCGGCCCCAGCATTTT. Protein: CAISPSPAGGGRPQHF.

This clonotype has a handful of counts. The gene calls are TRBV6-1 and TRBJ1-1; D not certain. Trimming cost V 5 bases and J 7 bases, with 14 bases left between them. The CDR3 runs to 13 residues. The germline V gene encodes CDR1 MNHNS and CDR2 SASEGT. The CDR3: CASSYMTAREAFF. CDR3 DNA: TGTGCCAGCAGTTATATGACCGCTCGTGAAGCTTTCTTT.

This chain joins TRBV10-3 and TRBJ1-2; D unresolved. Germline V gene data show CDR1 as ENHRY and CDR2 as SYGVKD. Trimming shortened V by 0 bases and J by 0 bases, and 14 bases separated the two germline ends. The CDR3 totals 17 residues. CDR3 residues: CAISESDGIGTNYGYTF. CDR3 nucleotides: TGTGCCATCAGTGAGTCCGACGGGATAGGGACTAACTATGGCTACACCTTC.

This chain uses TRBV2 with TRBJ1-5; TRBD1 matches at 7 bases. Losses at the gene ends were 6 bases for V and 6 bases for J; bases not matched to a gene: 5. This CDR3 is built from 13 residues. Germline CDR1 is SNHLY and CDR2 is FYNNEI. The CDR3, as DNA: TGTGCCAGCAGCGGACAGGAGACTCAGCCCCAGCATTTT. This encodes CASSGQETQPQHF.

J is TRBJ2-5 and V is TRBV7-8; 7 nucleotides agree with TRBD1. The length of the CDR3 is 12 residues. The J segment lost 9 bases and the V segment lost 4 bases, leaving 5 bases of the junction unmatched. CDR1 and CDR2 (germline): SGHVS, FQNEAQ. CDR3 residues: CASSSGGQPQYF. As DNA, the CDR3 is TGTGCCAGCAGCTCAGGGGGTCAGCCCCAGTACTTC.

This clonotype was recorded only once. The J gene is TRBJ1-4, the V gene TRBV29-1; 11 bases fit TRBD1. The length of the CDR3 is 16 residues. V lost 5 bases, J lost 7 bases, and 12 bases stayed unmatched. Germline V gene data show CDR1 as SQVTM and CDR2 as ANQGSEA. CDR3 coding DNA: TGCAGCGTTAGGGACAGGGGGTCTCTGAACACTGAAAAACTGTTTTTT. It codes for CSVRDRGSLNTEKLFF.

This clonotype was seen only once. The chain links TRBV7-2 to TRBJ1-2, with D perhaps TRBD1 (6 bases). Trimming removed 1 base at V and 12 bases at J, with 18 bases between. The CDR3 spans 14 residues. The germline gives CDR1 SGHTA, CDR2 FQGNSA. CDR3: CASSLVSGGRENTF. The CDR3 nucleotides are TGTGCCAGCAGCTTAGTGTCGGGGGGGCGAGAAAACACCTTC.

In the case of this clonotype: One end of the junction fails to match germline, which may point to a read error. This sequence joins TRBV7-8 and TRBJ1-2, with 8 bases fitting TRBD1. CDR1 is SGHVS, CDR2 FQNEAQ, per germline. The CDR3 contains 18 residues. CDR3 region: CASSTQGQGPAFNYGYTF. The DNA of the CDR3 is TGCGCCAGCAGCACACAAGGACAGGGACCCGCCTTTAACTATGGCTACACCTTC.

This clonotype has only a few counts. V is TRBV3-1 and J is TRBJ1-2, with 9 bases fitting TRBD1. The V segment lost 5 bases and the J segment 6 bases; nucleotides outside the gene matches: 4. CDR1 is LGHDT, CDR2 YNNKEL, per germline (reference sequence). The CDR3 has 13 amino acids. CDR3 nucleotide sequence: TGTGCCAGCAGCAAAGGACAGGGGAATGGCTACACCTTC. This translates into CASSKGQGNGYTF.

The rearrangement links TRBV15 to TRBJ2-7; TRBD1 agrees at 10 bases. Germline CDR1 LNHNV, CDR2 YYDKDF (reference sequence). CDR3 length: 16 residues. The V segment lost 0 bases and the J segment 4 bases; nucleotides outside the gene matches: 6. CDR3 coding DNA: TGTGCCACCAGCAGAGAACCGGCGGGACAGGGGTACGAGCAGTACTTC. Amino acid sequence: CATSREPAGQGYEQYF.

The J gene is TRBJ2-7, the V gene TRBV2; 11 bases match TRBD2. Looked up from germline, CDR1 is SNHLY and CDR2 is FYNNEI. J gave up 1 base and V 6 bases, and 8 bases lay outside the gene matches. The length of the CDR3 is 16 residues. This CDR3 reads CASRLTGTSGSYEQYF. Written as DNA, the CDR3 is TGTGCCAGCAGGTTGACCGGGACTAGCGGTTCCTACGAGCAGTACTTC.

This chain uses TRBV29-1 with TRBJ1-6, with 9 bases fitting TRBD1. The CDR3 totals 17 residues. Germline V CDR1 and CDR2: SQVTM, ANQGSEA. Unmatched junction bases numbered 14, after V lost 3 bases and J lost 8 bases. The CDR3 reads CSVDNPKGTGIDSPLHF. In DNA form, the CDR3 reads TGCAGCGTTGATAACCCAAAAGGGACAGGGATCGATTCACCCCTCCACTTT.

The chain carries TRBV6-5 and TRBJ1-5; D remains unclear. Between the trimmed V and J ends, which lost 5 bases and 4 bases, there was a span of 9 bases. CDR3 length: 13 residues. Germline CDR1 is MNHEY and CDR2 is SVGAGI. CDR3 bases: TGTGCCAGCAGTGAGAGTAAGAATCAGCCCCAGCATTTT. This encodes CASSESKNQPQHF.

This rearrangement joins TRBV19 to TRBJ1-1, with D perhaps TRBD1 (6 bases). This CDR3 has 17 residues. V was clipped by 6 bases and J by 1 base, with 21 bases between them. Germline loops: CDR1 LNHDA, CDR2 SQIVND (reference sequence). CDR3 in amino acids: CASSPGTRFPRNTEAFF. DNA for the CDR3: TGTGCCAGTAGCCCGGGGACAAGGTTCCCGAGGAACACTGAAGCTTTCTTT.

V and J are TRBV19 and TRBJ1-2, with TRBD1 matching over 7 bases. This CDR3 spans 15 amino acids. With 3 bases clipped from V and 4 bases from J, the junction kept 8 bases outside the gene matches. CDR1 and CDR2 from the germline V gene are LNHDA and SQIVND (reference sequence). The CDR3 DNA follows: TGTGCCAGTAGTATTCCCTCGGACAGGTTCTATGGCTACACCTTC. Its translation: CASSIPSDRFYGYTF.

This clonotype has only one observation. Here the CDR3 omits its conserved ending phenylalanine or tryptophan, so a read error is the likely source. This chain joins TRBV7-8 and TRBJ2-2; TRBD2 agrees at 12 bases. Germline V gene sequence: CDR1 SGHVS, CDR2 FQNEAQ. J lost 6 bases, V lost 1 base, and 6 bases had no gene match. This CDR3 contains 17 residues. The CDR3 nucleotides are TGTGCCAGCAGCTTAGGTCGACTAGCGGGAGCGGCCGGGGAGCTGTTTGTT. Its protein is CASSLGRLAGAAGELFV.

V usage is TRBV12-3 or TRBV12-4 and J usage is TRBJ1-4, with TRBD1 as a possible D gene (6 bases). The CDR3 spans 14 residues. The V end was cut by 5 bases, the J end by 8 bases, with 15 bases between. This chain's CDR3 is CASSGQWGVEKLFF. In DNA, the CDR3 is TGTGCCAGCAGTGGACAGTGGGGGGTGGAAAAACTGTTTTTT.

This clonotype was counted a single time. The chain carries TRBV29-1 and TRBJ1-3, with D hard to call. The V gene's germline CDR1 is SQVTM and CDR2 ANQGSEA. V was clipped by 3 bases and J by 3 bases, with 9 bases between them. The CDR3 totals 13 residues. The CDR3 nucleotides read TGCAGCGTTGAGTCGCTGTTTGGAAACACCATATATTTT. Its translation: CSVESLFGNTIYF.